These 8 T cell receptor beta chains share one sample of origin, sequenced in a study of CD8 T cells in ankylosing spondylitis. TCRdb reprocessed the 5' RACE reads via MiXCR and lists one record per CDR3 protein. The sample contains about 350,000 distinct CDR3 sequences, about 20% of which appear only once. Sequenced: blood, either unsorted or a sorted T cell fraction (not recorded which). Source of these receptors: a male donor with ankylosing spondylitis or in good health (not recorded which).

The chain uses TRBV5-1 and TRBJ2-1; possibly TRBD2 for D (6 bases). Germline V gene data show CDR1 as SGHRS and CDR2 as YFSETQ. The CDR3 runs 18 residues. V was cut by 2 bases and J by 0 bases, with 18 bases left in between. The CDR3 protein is CASSLLPLAGSSYNEQFF. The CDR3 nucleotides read TGCGCCAGCAGCTTATTGCCTCTCGCGGGGAGCTCCTACAATGAGCAGTTCTTC.

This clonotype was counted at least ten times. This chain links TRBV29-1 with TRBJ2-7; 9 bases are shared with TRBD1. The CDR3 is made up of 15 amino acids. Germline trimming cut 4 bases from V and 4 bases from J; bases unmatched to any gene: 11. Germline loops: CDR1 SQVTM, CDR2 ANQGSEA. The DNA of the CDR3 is TGCAGCGTTGGTCTACCGGGACAGGGAGGGTACGAGCAGTACTTC. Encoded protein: CSVGLPGQGGYEQYF.

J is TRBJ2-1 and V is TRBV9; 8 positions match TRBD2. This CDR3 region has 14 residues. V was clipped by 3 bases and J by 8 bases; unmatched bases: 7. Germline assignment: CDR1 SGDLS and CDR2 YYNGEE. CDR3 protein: CASSASRGGDEQFF. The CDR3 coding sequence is TGTGCCAGCAGCGCCAGCCGGGGGGGCGATGAGCAGTTCTTC. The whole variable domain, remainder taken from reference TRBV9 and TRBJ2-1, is DSGVTQTPKHLITATGQRVTLRCSPRSGDLSVYWYQQSLDQGLQFLIQYYNGEERAKGNILERFSAQQFPDLHSELNLSSLELGDSALYFCASSASRGGDEQFFGPGTRLTVL.

The CDR3 protein is CASSQALPVGEQYF. The CDR3, as DNA: TGCGCCAGCAGCCAAGCCCTCCCGGTAGGCGAGCAGTACTTC. This sequence joins TRBV4-1 and TRBJ2-7; D gene uncertain. V shed 1 base and J shed 6 bases, with 13 bases lying between them. This CDR3 has 14 amino acids. Germline V lookup: CDR1 MGHRA, CDR2 YSYEKL.

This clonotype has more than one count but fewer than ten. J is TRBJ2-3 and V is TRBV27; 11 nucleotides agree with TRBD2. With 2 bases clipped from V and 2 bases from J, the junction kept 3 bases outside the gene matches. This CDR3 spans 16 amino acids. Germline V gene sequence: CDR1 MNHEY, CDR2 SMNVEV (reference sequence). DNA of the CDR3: TGTGCCAGCAGTTTAATTAGCGGGGGGGCCACAGATACGCAGTATTTT. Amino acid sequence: CASSLISGGATDTQYF.

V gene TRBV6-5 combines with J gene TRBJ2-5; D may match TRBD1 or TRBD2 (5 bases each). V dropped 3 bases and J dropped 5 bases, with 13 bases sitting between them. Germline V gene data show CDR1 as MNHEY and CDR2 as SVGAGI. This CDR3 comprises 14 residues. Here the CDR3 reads CASSYFQGGETQYF. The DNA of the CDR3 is TGTGCCAGCAGTTATTTCCAGGGCGGGGAGACCCAGTACTTC.

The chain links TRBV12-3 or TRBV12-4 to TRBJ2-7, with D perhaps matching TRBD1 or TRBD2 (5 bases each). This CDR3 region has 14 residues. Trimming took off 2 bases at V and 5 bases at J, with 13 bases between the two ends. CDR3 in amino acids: CASSLSGGWNEQYF. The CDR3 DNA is TGTGCCAGCAGTTTATCTGGGGGTTGGAACGAGCAGTACTTC.

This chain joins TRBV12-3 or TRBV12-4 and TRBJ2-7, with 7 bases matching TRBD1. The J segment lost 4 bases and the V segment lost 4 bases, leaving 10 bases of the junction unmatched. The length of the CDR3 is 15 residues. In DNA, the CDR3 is TGTGCCAGCAGTTCCCTTCACAGGGGAAGGTACGAGCAGTACTTC. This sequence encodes CASSSLHRGRYEQYF.